The 8 T cell receptor beta chains below all came from one sample that was sequenced in a study of technical replicates of blood from a few donors. Assay used: immunoSEQ multiplex PCR; TCRdb lists only in-frame clones, some missing. The table includes 65,000 to 95,000 clones, roughly 93% detected once. Sequencing used T cells isolated from PBMCs. The origin of the receptors is a human donor in good health.

The chain is built from TRBV12-5 and TRBJ2-2, with 9 nucleotides matching TRBD2. Germline V gives CDR1 LGHNT, CDR2 FRNRAP. V dropped 6 bases and J dropped 6; count of bases not matched to a gene: 5. The CDR3 is 14 residues long. The CDR3 here is CASGLSGRPGELFF. DNA of the CDR3: TGTGCTAGTGGCCTAAGCGGGAGGCCCGGGGAGCTGTTTTTT. The full variable domain, its missing parts supplied by reference TRBV12-5 and TRBJ2-2, is DARVTQTPRHKVTEMGQEVTMRCQPILGHNTVFWYRQTMMQGLELLAYFRNRAPLDDSGMPKDRFSAEMPDATLATLKIQPSEPRDSAVYFCASGLSGRPGELFFGEGSRLTVL.

V is TRBV5-1 and J is TRBJ1-3, with TRBD1 matching over 7 bases. The CDR3 is 15 amino acids. With 3 bases clipped from V and 0 bases from J, the junction kept 3 bases outside the gene matches. CDR1 and CDR2 (germline): SGHRS, YFSETQ. The CDR3 DNA reads TGCGCCAGCAGCTCTGGGACAGCCTCTGGAAACACCATATATTTT. The encoded protein is CASSSGTASGNTIYF.

This chain links TRBV7-9 with TRBJ2-2; D possibly corresponds to TRBD1 (5 bases). The CDR3 has 14 residues. V gave up 9 bases and J gave up 1 base, with 12 bases separating them. The V gene's germline CDR1 is SEHNR and CDR2 FQNEAQ (reference sequence). This CDR3 reads CASERTKNTGELFF. The CDR3 region has the DNA TGTGCCAGTGAAAGGACAAAGAACACCGGGGAGCTGTTTTTT.

The gene calls are TRBV19 and TRBJ1-3; D unclear. Germline lookup yields CDR1 LNHDA and CDR2 SQIVND (reference sequence). The CDR3 spans 11 residues. Trimming stripped 6 bases from V and 10 bases from J, with 10 bases between. In nucleotides, the CDR3 is TGTGCCAGTAGAGGCGGGGTTACCATATATTTT. Protein: CASRGGVTIYF.

The chain has TRBV18 and TRBJ1-2; 7 nucleotides match TRBD1. V trimming: 3 bases; J trimming: 10 bases; junction bases outside the gene matches: 5. The CDR3 has 12 residues. Germline CDR1 reads KGHSH; CDR2 reads LQKENI. Here the CDR3 reads CASSPRQGDYTF. The CDR3 DNA sequence: TGTGCCAGCTCACCGAGACAGGGTGACTACACCTTC.

The CDR3 sequence is CASSSTVTGLRTEAFF. The CDR3 region has the DNA TGTGCCAGCAGTTCTACTGTGACAGGGCTAAGGACTGAAGCTTTCTTT. The chain carries TRBV6-6 and TRBJ1-1; 7 bases match TRBD1. The junction had 13 bases not matched to a gene; V was cut back by 4 bases and J by 5 bases. CDR3 length: 16 residues. The germline gives CDR1 MNHNY, CDR2 SVGAGI (reference sequence).

The rearrangement links TRBV7-6 to TRBJ2-1; 11 bases map to TRBD2. The CDR3 is 15 amino acids. The germline gives CDR1 SGHVS, CDR2 FNYEAQ. Trimming at V came to 3 bases and at J to 8 bases, leaving 6 bases not matched to a gene. The CDR3 protein is CASSLTSGVFYEQFF. CDR3 DNA sequence: TGTGCCAGCAGCTTGACTAGCGGGGTGTTTTATGAGCAGTTCTTC.

This chain connects TRBV7-9 to TRBJ1-1; D is ambiguous. Trimming stripped 6 bases from V and 3 bases from J, with 11 bases between. From germline, CDR1 is SEHNR and CDR2 FQNEAQ (reference sequence). This CDR3 is 13 amino acids long. The CDR3 nucleotides are TGTGCCAGCAGTCCGCTCGGGGACACTGAAGCTTTCTTT. Its protein is CASSPLGDTEAFF.